A single T cell receptor (beta chain) is shown here with its context. This receptor's antigen is unknown. No much larger clone exists at a distance of one base, and base qualities are not known. This entry comes from a study of blood T cell repertoires in COVID-19 (dated by TCRdb to 2020 to 2022). In terms of the full investigation: Collaborator samples came from the United States, Italy and Spain and covered acute and convalescent phases of COVID-19. The prospective study material was composed of cDNA or gDNA derived from T cells, B-cell-depleted T cells, or PBMCs. Subjects who had been exposed to COVID-19, were actively infected with it, or had recovered from it provided the deeply sampled blood TCRbeta repertoires that made up the dataset. A freely available public database, intended as a resource for researchers studying the immune response to SARS-CoV-2, is where the repertoires were released. Samples came from the ongoing ImmuneRACE study (first 160 participants) plus 1,254 subjects from 6 global collaborators. Nearly every sample came with metadata listing a de-identified subject ID, COVID-19 status, age in years and sex. Where available, HLA class I and class II types were taken from metadata supplied by the sample provider and were not determined by assay-based typing. What the study reported, not specific to this receptor: The amount of clinical and demographic metadata varied by source and participant and was provided uncurated.

Measured from the cysteine to the phenylalanine, the CDR3 is 15 residues long. The read is trimmed to its CDR3 DNA, 45 bases read in frame from base 1. For this chain, trimming is 4 bases at the V end and 1 base at the J end, and the number of junction bases without a gene match is 3. The germline V gene gives CDR1 as SGHTS and CDR2 as YDEGEE. TCRbeta CDR3 regions were amplified from genomic DNA by means of the immunoSEQ Assay, a bias-controlled multiplex PCR. The original pipeline was this. The number of nucleated cells in each sample was estimated from the amplification of reference gene primers within the assay. To quantify the absolute abundance of each unique TCRbeta CDR3 rearrangement, sequence reads were collapsed and filtered. For each sample, productive Simpson clonality was calculated as the square root of Simpson's diversity index across productive rearrangements. Here the immuneACCESS table is served through TCRdb, limited to in-frame sequences with V and J called. Missing clones are a known gap in these copies; in checked studies unresolved V genes cover under half, and the rest lacks a known reason. V and J calls and clone size are given by that table; D and trimming were obtained from the DNA. Here the sample has some 340,000 clones; 90% to 95% occur a single time. The leading ten clones occupy roughly 3.9% of the sample.

In the prospective study, participants were about 18 to 89 years old, resided in about two dozen geographic areas of the United States, and were enrolled through a virtual design. To assign participants to cohorts, the prospective study relied on clinical history that participants themselves reported in a screening survey and a study questionnaire. Exposed participants had been in contact, within 2 weeks of entering the study, with a person who had a PCR-confirmed or clinician-diagnosed case of COVID-19. In the prospective study, mobile phlebotomists collected whole blood, serum and a nasopharyngeal or oropharyngeal swab from each participant. Additional blood draws and questionnaires over a 2-month period could optionally be provided by prospective study participants. Before DNA extraction, blood samples from the prospective study were shipped at room temperature or frozen.

The chain is assembled from TRBV5-8 and TRBJ2-5; a stretch of 11 junction bases matches TRBD2. The source is a woman in her twenties or thirties who had been exposed to COVID-19. The sequenced material came from PBMCs or T cells enriched from blood (not recorded which). In nucleotides, the sequence is TGTGCCAGCAGCAGTGGGACTAGCGGCCAAGAGACCCAGTACTTC. It translates as CASSSGTSGQETQYF.